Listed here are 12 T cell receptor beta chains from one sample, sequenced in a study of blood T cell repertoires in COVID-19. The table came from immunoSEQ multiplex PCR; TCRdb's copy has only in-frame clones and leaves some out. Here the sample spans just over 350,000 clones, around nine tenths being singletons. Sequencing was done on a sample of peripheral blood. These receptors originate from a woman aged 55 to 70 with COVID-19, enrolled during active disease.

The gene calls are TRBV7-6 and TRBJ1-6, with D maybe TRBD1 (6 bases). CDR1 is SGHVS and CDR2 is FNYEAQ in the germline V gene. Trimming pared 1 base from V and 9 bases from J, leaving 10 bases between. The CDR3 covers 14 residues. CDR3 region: CASSLGQGSSPLHF. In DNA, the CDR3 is TGTGCCAGCAGCTTAGGGCAGGGGAGTTCACCCCTCCACTTT.

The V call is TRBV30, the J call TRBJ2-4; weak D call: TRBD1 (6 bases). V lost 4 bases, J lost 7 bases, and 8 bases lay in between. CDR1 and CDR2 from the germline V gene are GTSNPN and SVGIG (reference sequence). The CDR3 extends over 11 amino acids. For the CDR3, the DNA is TGTGCCTGGACGCAGGGGAACATTCAGTACTTC. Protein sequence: CAWTQGNIQYF. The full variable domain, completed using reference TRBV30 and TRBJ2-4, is SQTIHQWPATLVQPVGSPLSLECTVEGTSNPNLYWYRQAAGRGLQLLFYSVGIGQISSEVPQNLSASRPQDRQFILSSKKLLLSDSGFYLCAWTQGNIQYFGAGTRLSVL.

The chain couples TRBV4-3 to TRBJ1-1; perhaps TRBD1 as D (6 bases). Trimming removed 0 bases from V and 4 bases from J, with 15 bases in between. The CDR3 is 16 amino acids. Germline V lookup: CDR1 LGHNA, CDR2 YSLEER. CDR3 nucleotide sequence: TGCGCCAGCAGCCAAGAGTCTGCGGGGGCTTTCACTGAAGCTTTCTTT. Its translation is CASSQESAGAFTEAFF.

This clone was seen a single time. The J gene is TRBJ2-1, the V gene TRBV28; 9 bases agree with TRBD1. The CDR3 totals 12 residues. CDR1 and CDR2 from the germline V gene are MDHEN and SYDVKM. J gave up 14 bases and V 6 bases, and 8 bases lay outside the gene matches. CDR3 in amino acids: CASSQVGTGKFF. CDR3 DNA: TGTGCCAGCAGCCAGGTGGGGACAGGGAAGTTCTTC.

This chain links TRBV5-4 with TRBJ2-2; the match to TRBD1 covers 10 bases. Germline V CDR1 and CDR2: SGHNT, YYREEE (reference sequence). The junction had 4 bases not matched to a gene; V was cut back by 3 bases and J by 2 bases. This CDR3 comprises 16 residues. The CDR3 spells CASSWGDRGNTGELFF. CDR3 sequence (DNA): TGTGCCAGCAGCTGGGGGGACAGGGGAAACACCGGGGAGCTGTTTTTT.

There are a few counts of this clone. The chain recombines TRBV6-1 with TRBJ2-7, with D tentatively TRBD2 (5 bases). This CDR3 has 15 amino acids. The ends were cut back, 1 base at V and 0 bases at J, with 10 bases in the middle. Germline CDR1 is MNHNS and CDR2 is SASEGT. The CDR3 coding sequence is TGTGCCAGCAGTGAAGGGACGGGGAGCTCCTACGAGCAGTACTTC. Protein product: CASSEGTGSSYEQYF.

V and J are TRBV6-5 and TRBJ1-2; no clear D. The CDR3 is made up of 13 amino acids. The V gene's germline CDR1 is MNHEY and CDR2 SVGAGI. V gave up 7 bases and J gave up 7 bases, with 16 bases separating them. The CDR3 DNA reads TGTGCCAGCACCTCACTCCAGACTGGTGGCTACACCTTC. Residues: CASTSLQTGGYTF.

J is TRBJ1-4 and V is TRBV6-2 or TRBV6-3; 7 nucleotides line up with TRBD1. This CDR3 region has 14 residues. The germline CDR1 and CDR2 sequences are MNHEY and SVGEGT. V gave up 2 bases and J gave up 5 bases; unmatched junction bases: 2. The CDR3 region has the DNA TGTGCCAGCAGTTACCCGGGACAGAATGAAAAACTGTTTTTT. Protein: CASSYPGQNEKLFF.

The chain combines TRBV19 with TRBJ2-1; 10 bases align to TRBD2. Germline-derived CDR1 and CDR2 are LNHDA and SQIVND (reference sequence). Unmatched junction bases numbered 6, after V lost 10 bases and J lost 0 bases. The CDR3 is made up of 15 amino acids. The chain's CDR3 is CATSGGLYSYNEQFF. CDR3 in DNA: TGTGCCACTAGCGGGGGACTGTACTCCTACAATGAGCAGTTCTTC.

The CDR3 sequence: CASSHSLAEFRILNEQFF. The CDR3 bases are TGTGCCAGCAGCCATAGCCTTGCAGAGTTTAGAATCCTGAATGAGCAGTTCTTC. The chain links TRBV4-2 to TRBJ2-1, with D unclear. Germline lookup yields CDR1 LGHNA and CDR2 YNFKEQ. The CDR3 totals 18 residues. Trimming stripped 3 bases from V and 7 bases from J, with 25 bases between.

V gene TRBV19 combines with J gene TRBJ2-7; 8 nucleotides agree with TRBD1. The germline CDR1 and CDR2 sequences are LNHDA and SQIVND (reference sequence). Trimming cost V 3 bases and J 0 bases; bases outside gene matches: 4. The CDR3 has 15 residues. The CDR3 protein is CASSIRQGSSYEQYF. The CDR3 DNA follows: TGTGCCAGTAGTATTAGACAGGGGAGCTCCTACGAGCAGTACTTC.

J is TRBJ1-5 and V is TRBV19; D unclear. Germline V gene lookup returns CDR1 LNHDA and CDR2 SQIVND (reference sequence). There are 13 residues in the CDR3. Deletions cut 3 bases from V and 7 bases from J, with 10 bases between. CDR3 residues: CASSMEGGQPQHF. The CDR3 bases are TGTGCCAGTAGTATGGAGGGCGGCCAGCCCCAGCATTTT.